The text below deals with one T cell receptor (beta chain). Its antigen is unidentified. CDR1 SGHRS and CDR2 YFSETQ come from the germline V gene. The CDR3 runs 11 residues. V gave up 4 bases and J gave up 12 bases; unmatched junction bases: 3. The data are from a study of persistence of HIV-infected CD4 T cells. Study-wide findings and caveats: TCR analyses could not target the rare provirus-carrying CMV-responding cells. Antigen-responding cells were enriched for degenerate expanded CDR3beta sequences.

Anti-CD3/anti-CD28 beads served as a nonspecific positive control stimulus. CD4+ T cells upregulating both CD40 ligand and CD69 were sorted as responding cells. Donors had CD4+ T cell counts above 400 cells/uL and were CMV-seropositive. CD8-depleted PBMCs were stimulated about 17 hours with anti-CD28/CD49d costimulation, CD40-blocking antibody and enfuvirtide. Sequencing used immunoSEQ version 4 in survey mode. The method was immunoSEQ multiplex PCR; TCRdb's version includes in-frame clones alone and lacks a portion of them. The top ten hold around 2% of the sample, which has tens of thousands of clones, approximately 93% seen once.

This TCR was sampled from an adult man with HIV who was CMV-seropositive. The material was CD4+ T cells sorted from PBMCs after approximately 19-hour stimulation, obtained from a patient who received antiretroviral therapy. V is TRBV5-1 and J is TRBJ1-4; 7 bases match TRBD1. For the CDR3, the DNA is TGCGCCAGCAGCGGTGACAGGGAACTGTTTTTT. This encodes CASSGDRELFF.